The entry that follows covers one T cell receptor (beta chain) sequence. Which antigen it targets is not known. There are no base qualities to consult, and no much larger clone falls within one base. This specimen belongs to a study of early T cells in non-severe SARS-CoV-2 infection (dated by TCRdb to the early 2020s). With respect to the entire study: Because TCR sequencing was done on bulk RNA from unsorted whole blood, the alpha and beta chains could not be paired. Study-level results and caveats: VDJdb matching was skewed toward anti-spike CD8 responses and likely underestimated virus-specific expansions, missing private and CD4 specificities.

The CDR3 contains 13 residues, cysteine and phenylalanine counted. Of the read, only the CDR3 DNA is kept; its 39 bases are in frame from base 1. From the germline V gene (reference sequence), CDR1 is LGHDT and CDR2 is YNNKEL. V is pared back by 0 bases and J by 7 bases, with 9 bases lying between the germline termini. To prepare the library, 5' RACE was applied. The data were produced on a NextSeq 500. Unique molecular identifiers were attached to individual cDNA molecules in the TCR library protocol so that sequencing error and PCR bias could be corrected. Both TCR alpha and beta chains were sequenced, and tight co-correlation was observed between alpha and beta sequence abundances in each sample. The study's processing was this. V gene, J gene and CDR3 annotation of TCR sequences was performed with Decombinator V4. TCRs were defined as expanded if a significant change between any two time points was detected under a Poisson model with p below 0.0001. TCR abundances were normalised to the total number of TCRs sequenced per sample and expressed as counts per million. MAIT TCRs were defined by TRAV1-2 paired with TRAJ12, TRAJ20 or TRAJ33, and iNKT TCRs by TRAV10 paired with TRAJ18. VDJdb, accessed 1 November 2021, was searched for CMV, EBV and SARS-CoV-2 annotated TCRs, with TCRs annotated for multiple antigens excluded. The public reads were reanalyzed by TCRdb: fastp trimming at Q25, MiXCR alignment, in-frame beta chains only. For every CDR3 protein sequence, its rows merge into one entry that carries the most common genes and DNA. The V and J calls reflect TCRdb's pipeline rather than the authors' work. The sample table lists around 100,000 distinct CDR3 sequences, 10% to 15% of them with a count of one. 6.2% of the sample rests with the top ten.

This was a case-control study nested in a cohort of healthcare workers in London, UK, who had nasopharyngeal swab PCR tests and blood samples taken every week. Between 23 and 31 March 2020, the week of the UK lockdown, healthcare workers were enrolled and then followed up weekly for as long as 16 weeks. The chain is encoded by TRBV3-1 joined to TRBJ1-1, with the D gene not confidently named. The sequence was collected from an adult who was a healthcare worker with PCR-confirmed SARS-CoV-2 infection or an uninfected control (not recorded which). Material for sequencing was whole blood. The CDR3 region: CASSQEGQSEAFF. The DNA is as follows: TGTGCCAGCAGCCAAGAAGGCCAGAGTGAAGCTTTCTTT.